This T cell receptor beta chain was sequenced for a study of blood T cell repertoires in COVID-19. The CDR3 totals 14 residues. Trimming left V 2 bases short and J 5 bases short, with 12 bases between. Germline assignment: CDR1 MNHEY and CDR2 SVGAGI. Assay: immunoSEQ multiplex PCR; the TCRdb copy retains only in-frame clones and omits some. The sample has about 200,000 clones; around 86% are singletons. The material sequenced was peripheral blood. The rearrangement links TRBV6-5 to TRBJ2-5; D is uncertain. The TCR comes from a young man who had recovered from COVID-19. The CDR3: CASSYDPTRETQYF. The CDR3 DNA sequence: TGTGCCAGCAGTTACGATCCGACGAGGGAGACCCAGTACTTC.